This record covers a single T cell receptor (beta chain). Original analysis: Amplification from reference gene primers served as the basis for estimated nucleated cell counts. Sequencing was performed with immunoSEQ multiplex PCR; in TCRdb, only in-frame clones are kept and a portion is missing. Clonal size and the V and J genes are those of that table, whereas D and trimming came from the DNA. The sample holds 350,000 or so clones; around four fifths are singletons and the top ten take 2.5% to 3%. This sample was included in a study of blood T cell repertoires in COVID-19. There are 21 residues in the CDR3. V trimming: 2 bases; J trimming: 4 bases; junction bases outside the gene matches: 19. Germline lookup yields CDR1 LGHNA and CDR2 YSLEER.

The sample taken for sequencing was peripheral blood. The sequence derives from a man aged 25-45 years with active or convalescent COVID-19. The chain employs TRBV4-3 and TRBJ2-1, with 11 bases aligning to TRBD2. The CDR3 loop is CASSQTPGTSGSPLPYNEQFF. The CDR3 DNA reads TGCGCCAGCAGCCAAACCCCCGGGACTAGCGGATCGCCCCTTCCATACAATGAGCAGTTCTTC.